This T cell receptor beta chain was captured in a study of PD-1 blockade in classical Hodgkin lymphoma (TCRdb year 2020). As for the study more broadly: Nivolumab dosing was 3 mg/kg intravenously every 2 weeks, continuing until either disease progression or unacceptable toxicity. To define a peripheral blood immune signature of response to PD-1 blockade in classical Hodgkin lymphoma, the study combined TCR beta sequencing with CyTOF. Study-wide findings and limitations: Patients starting nivolumab less than 1 year after ASCT had lower diversity and were excluded from later analyses to avoid confounding by immune reconstitution. The study covered only a single clinical trial cohort, and the causes of the repertoire differences, possibly disease activity or prior therapy, were still not defined. Baseline TCR diversity was reported to be lower in newly diagnosed patients than in healthy donors, and even lower in relapsed/refractory patients. By C4D1, a significant rise was seen in CD4+ TCR diversity but not in CD8+ TCR diversity (p=0.0027 vs p=0.16), and the rise was most apparent among complete responders (p=0.02). Trial patients achieving complete response had baseline diversity similar to newly diagnosed patients, whereas partial responders and progressors had significantly lower diversity.

A word on this clone: The antigen it recognizes is unknown. No quality values exist for individual bases; no much larger clone is one base distant.

The Qiagen DNeasy kit was used to extract genomic DNA both from unsorted PBMCs and from the negatively selected CD4+ and CD8+ fractions. Amplification of TCR beta CDR3 regions was done by immunoSEQ multiplex PCR with primers that anneal to V and J segments. A synthetic immune receptor repertoire was used to minimize amplification bias, and any remaining bias was removed computationally after sequencing. The original methods were these. Repertoire diversity was quantified as the Shannon entropy index using custom Python scripts. Unsorted, CD4+ and CD8+ repertoires were examined separately, except in combined analyses, for which CD4+ and CD8+ sequences were merged in silico. Clonal expansion was defined as at least a 2-fold frequency increase after treatment relative to C1D1, with a pseudocount of 0.5 for undetected baseline clones. Singleton clones were defined as clones with 0 or 1 copy at C1D1, and non-singleton clones were defined as clones with 2 or more copies. Clones expanded in unsorted samples were annotated as CD4+, CD8+ or unknown by matching protein sequences in sorted samples from the same patient. Wilcoxon tests on paired samples were used to test diversity changes from C1D1 to C4D1. TCRdb holds this immuneACCESS table with in-frame rearrangements only. Some clones are missing; in checked studies, unresolved V genes explain under half, and the rest has no known cause. V and J calls and clone size are copied from that table; D and trimming were computed from the DNA. This sample has roughly 100,000 clones in its table, and 75% to 90% of those were observed once. Together, the top ten hold about 7.1% of the sample.

The sample's time point label, decoded: cycle 2 day 1 (C2D1) of nivolumab. Relapse after autologous stem cell transplantation had occurred in all trial patients, and cohorts A, B and C were distinguished by prior brentuximab vedotin exposure. A total of roughly 57 patients with relapsed/refractory classical Hodgkin lymphoma made up the trial cohort, and each patient's best overall response was complete response, partial response or progressive disease. In the multi-cohort phase II CheckMate 205 trial, trial patients received single-agent nivolumab. An independent review committee assessed best overall response by applying the 2007 International Working Group response criteria. PBMCs from the trial were collected at three points: immediately before nivolumab initiation (C1D1), and during therapy at cycle 2 day 1 and cycle 4 day 1. Peripheral blood was collected in 8 mL Vacutainer Cell Preparation Tubes, from which PBMCs were isolated by centrifugation and then cryopreserved.

The source is a human donor with classical Hodgkin lymphoma. Sample: peripheral blood mononuclear cells (PBMCs), taken before the second cycle of nivolumab.

The bases read TGTGCCAGCAGTCCCGACAGGGGCGGGGGTCAGCCCCAGCATTTT. Translation gives CASSPDRGGGQPQHF. This chain is built from TRBV28 and TRBJ1-5, with 8 central nucleotides matching TRBD1. Ends trimmed: V by 5 bases, J by 6 bases; bases unmatched to a gene: 9. The germline V gene sets CDR1 to MDHEN and CDR2 to SYDVKM. Its CDR3 holds 15 amino acids, cysteine through phenylalanine. Of all the DNA, just the CDR3 is kept, 45 bases in frame from base 1.